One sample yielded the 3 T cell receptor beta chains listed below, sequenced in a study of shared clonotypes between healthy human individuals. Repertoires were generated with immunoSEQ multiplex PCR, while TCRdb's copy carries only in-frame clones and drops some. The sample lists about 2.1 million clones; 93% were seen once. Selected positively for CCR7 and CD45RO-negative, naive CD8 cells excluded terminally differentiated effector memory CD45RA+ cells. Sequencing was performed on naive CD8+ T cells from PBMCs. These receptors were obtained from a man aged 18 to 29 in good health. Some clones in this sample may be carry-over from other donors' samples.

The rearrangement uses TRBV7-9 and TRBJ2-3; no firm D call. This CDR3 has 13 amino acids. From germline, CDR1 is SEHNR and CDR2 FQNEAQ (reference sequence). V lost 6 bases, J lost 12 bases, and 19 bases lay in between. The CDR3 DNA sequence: TGTGCCAGCAGTGACGCCCCCCATGTCGTTCAGTATTTT. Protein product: CASSDAPHVVQYF.

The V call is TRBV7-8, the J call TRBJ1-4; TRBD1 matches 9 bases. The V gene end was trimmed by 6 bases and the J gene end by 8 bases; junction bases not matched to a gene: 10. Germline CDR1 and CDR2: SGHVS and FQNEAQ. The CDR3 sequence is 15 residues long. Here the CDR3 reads CASSSYGQGNEKLFF. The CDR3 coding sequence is TGTGCCAGCAGTAGTTATGGACAGGGGAACGAAAAACTGTTTTTT.

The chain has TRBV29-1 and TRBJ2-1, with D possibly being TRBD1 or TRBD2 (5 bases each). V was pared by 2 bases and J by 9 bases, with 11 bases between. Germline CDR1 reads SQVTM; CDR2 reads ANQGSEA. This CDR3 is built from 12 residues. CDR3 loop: CSVELGGGEQFF. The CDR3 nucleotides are TGCAGCGTTGAATTGGGTGGGGGTGAGCAGTTCTTC.